This passage covers 22 T cell receptor beta chains from one sample sequenced in a study of shared clonotypes between healthy human individuals. Produced via immunoSEQ multiplex PCR; TCRdb's table is partial and in-frame only. Among 2 million to 2.5 million clones listed, under 95% were seen once. The sample comprised naive CD4+ T cells from PBMCs. Stated subset: CD45RA+ positively selected. The receptors stem from a young man in good health. Some clones in this sample may be carry-over from other donors' samples.

The chain carries TRBV28 and TRBJ2-7; 9 positions agree with TRBD1. Losses at the gene ends were 5 bases for V and 4 bases for J; bases not matched to a gene: 15. Germline values: CDR1 MDHEN, CDR2 SYDVKM. CDR3 size: 17 residues. CDR3 DNA sequence: TGTGCCAGCAGTCCCTCATCCGGGACAGGGTCAGGGTACGAGCAGTACTTC. Encoded protein: CASSPSSGTGSGYEQYF.

This chain connects TRBV30 to TRBJ2-5; 9 bases line up with TRBD1. The J call may be in error: the DNA end matches TRBJ2-7 better. The CDR3 covers 13 residues. Germline CDR1 GTSNPN, CDR2 SVGIG (reference sequence). The CDR3 protein is CAWRKTGGTEQYF. As DNA, the CDR3 is TGTGCCTGGAGAAAGACAGGGGGAACCGAGCAGTACTTC.

The V gene is TRBV7-9, the J gene TRBJ2-1, with 7 bases that match TRBD2. The CDR3 totals 13 residues. Trimming removed 8 bases from V and 0 bases from J; junction bases left unmatched: 1. The germline CDR1 and CDR2 sequences are SEHNR and FQNEAQ (reference sequence). CDR3 protein: CASGEGSYNEQFF. The CDR3 region has the DNA TGTGCCAGCGGGGAGGGCTCCTACAATGAGCAGTTCTTC.

CDR3 nucleotide sequence: TGCAGCGTTCGAAACCCACAGGGGCAAGAGACCCAGTACTTC. Amino acid sequence: CSVRNPQGQETQYF. This chain uses TRBV29-1 with TRBJ2-5; 7 bases line up with TRBD1. Unmatched junction bases numbered 8, after V lost 5 bases and J lost 2 bases. Germline assignment: CDR1 SQVTM and CDR2 ANQGSEA. This CDR3 comprises 14 residues.

The chain employs TRBV7-2 and TRBJ2-7, with TRBD1 matching over 8 bases. Per germline, CDR1 SGHTA and CDR2 FQGNSA. Losses at the gene ends were 3 bases for V and 3 bases for J; bases not matched to a gene: 7. The CDR3 has 15 residues. As DNA, the CDR3 is TGTGCCAGCAGCTTTGGACAGGGTGGGTTCTACGAGCAGTACTTC. This codes for CASSFGQGGFYEQYF. The full variable domain, in which reference TRBV7-2 and TRBJ2-7 provide the parts outside the CDR3, is GAGVSQSPSNKVTEKGKDVELRCDPISGHTALYWYRQSLGQGLEFLIYFQGNSAPDKSGLPSDRFSAERTGGSVSTLTIQRTQQEDSAVYLCASSFGQGGFYEQYFGPGTRLTVT.

The chain joins TRBV5-1 to TRBJ2-1; 16 bases align to TRBD2. CDR1 is SGHRS, CDR2 YFSETQ, per germline. This CDR3 spans 16 amino acids. Germline trimming cut 4 bases from V and 7 bases from J; bases unmatched to any gene: 5. The CDR3 DNA sequence: TGCGCCAGCAGCCCGGGGACTAGCGGGAGGGCTAATGAGCAGTTCTTC. This codes for CASSPGTSGRANEQFF.

The rearrangement uses TRBV4-2 and TRBJ2-3; D assignment may be TRBD1 or TRBD2 (6 bases each). The germline CDR1 and CDR2 sequences are LGHNA and YNFKEQ. The CDR3 is 15 residues long. Trimming removed 5 bases from V and 5 bases from J, with 17 bases in between. The CDR3 region has the DNA TGTGCCAGCAGCGGGCAGGTCGGGGGCGGAGATACGCAGTATTTT. Translating it yields CASSGQVGGGDTQYF.

The chain uses TRBV7-2 and TRBJ2-1, with D possibly being TRBD2 (6 bases). V gave up 1 base and J gave up 7 bases, with 20 bases separating them. Germline CDR1 reads SGHTA; CDR2 reads FQGNSA. This CDR3 is 17 amino acids long. For the CDR3, the DNA is TGTGCCAGCAGCTTAGGGCTAGCGCTCACCAAGGGTAATGAGCAGTTCTTC. Its translation is CASSLGLALTKGNEQFF.

This clone appeared a few times. The chain uses TRBV28 and TRBJ1-1; 7 bases fit TRBD1. The junction had 11 bases not matched to a gene; V was cut back by 8 bases and J by 11 bases. CDR1 is MDHEN and CDR2 is SYDVKM in the germline V gene. The CDR3 is 12 amino acids. As DNA, the CDR3 is TGTGCCAGCGGACTGACAGGGTTTGGCGCTTTCTTT. Translation gives CASGLTGFGAFF.

The chain employs TRBV18 and TRBJ2-7; TRBD1 agrees at 8 bases. Germline V CDR1 and CDR2: KGHSH, LQKENI. The CDR3 loop spans 14 amino acids. V gave up 0 bases and J gave up 4 bases; unmatched junction bases: 2. The DNA of the CDR3 is TGTGCCAGCTCACCACCGGACAGGGTTTACGAGCAGTACTTC. Translated: CASSPPDRVYEQYF.

Turning to this clone: Other DNA sequences in the same sample also yield this CDR3. The chain uses TRBV11-3 and TRBJ2-1; TRBD1 aligns across 8 bases. V shed 5 bases, J shed 3 bases, and the junction held 6 bases outside the gene matches. CDR1 is SGHNT, CDR2 YENEEA, per germline. CDR3 length: 15 residues. As DNA, the CDR3 is TGTGCCAGCAGCCCGAGACAGGGGAGCTACAATGAGCAGTTCTTC. It is translated as CASSPRQGSYNEQFF.

Concerning this clone: This specimen includes other DNA sequences encoding the same CDR3. The chain employs TRBV28 and TRBJ2-1, with 9 bases matching TRBD2. The CDR3 totals 15 residues. V lost 2 bases and J lost 2; bases outside the gene matches: 1. Per the germline V gene, CDR1 is MDHEN and CDR2 is SYDVKM. The CDR3 region is CASSLGLAPYNEQFF. CDR3 nucleotides: TGTGCCAGCAGTTTAGGACTAGCGCCCTACAATGAGCAGTTCTTC.

The CDR3 DNA is TGTGCCAGCAGCTTCCGGGGACCTGGAAACACCATATATTTT. Residues: CASSFRGPGNTIYF. The chain recombines TRBV5-6 with TRBJ1-3, with a possible D match to TRBD1 (5 bases). Germline CDR1 and CDR2: SGHDT and YYEEEE. V was trimmed by 2 bases and J by 2 bases, leaving 8 bases between them. CDR3 size: 14 residues.

The chain has TRBV5-4 and TRBJ1-1, with 8 bases that match TRBD1. This CDR3 has 14 amino acids. J gave up 6 bases and V 4 bases, and 8 bases lay outside the gene matches. Germline CDR1 reads SGHNT; CDR2 reads YYREEE (reference sequence). The CDR3 DNA follows: TGTGCCAGCAGCCTATGGGGACAGGTAGCTGAAGCTTTCTTT. It codes for CASSLWGQVAEAFF. Full variable domain (remainder filled in from reference TRBV5-4 and TRBJ1-1): ETGVTQSPTHLIKTRGQQVTLRCSSQSGHNTVSWYQQALGQGPQFIFQYYREEENGRGNFPPRFSGLQFPNYSSELNVNALELDDSALYLCASSLWGQVAEAFFGQGTRLTVV.

The CDR3 sequence is CASRAADKPYEQYF. CDR3 sequence (DNA): TGTGCCAGCAGAGCCGCCGACAAGCCGTACGAGCAGTACTTC. The chain joins TRBV28 to TRBJ2-7; no clear D gene. The CDR3 runs 14 residues. The germline V gene encodes CDR1 MDHEN and CDR2 SYDVKM. Trimming shortened V by 6 bases and J by 4 bases, and 16 bases separated the two germline ends. Together with reference TRBV28 and TRBJ2-7, the CDR3 gives the full variable domain: DVKVTQSSRYLVKRTGEKVFLECVQDMDHENMFWYRQDPGLGLRLIYFSYDVKMKEKGDIPEGYSVSREKKERFSLILESASTNQTSMYLCASRAADKPYEQYFGPGTRLTVT.

Details on this clone: This CDR3 is also generated by other DNA sequences in the sample. The chain recombines TRBV7-3 with TRBJ2-3; 9 bases agree with TRBD1. Germline loops: CDR1 SGHTA, CDR2 FQGTGA. With 4 bases clipped from V and 3 bases from J, the junction kept 2 bases outside the gene matches. The CDR3 runs 14 residues. Here the CDR3 reads CASSSGQGTDTQYF. The CDR3 DNA reads TGTGCCAGCAGCTCGGGACAGGGAACAGATACGCAGTATTTT.

The chain links TRBV14 to TRBJ2-3, with TRBD2 matching 8 bases. The V segment lost 4 bases and the J segment 8 bases; nucleotides outside the gene matches: 2. The CDR3 loop spans 12 amino acids. Germline CDR1 is SGHDN and CDR2 is FVKESK. For the CDR3, the DNA is TGTGCCAGCAGCCCGACTAGCGCTACGCAGTATTTT. It yields the protein CASSPTSATQYF.

V and J are TRBV18 and TRBJ2-3; D is possibly TRBD2 (6 bases). Germline-derived CDR1 and CDR2 are KGHSH and LQKENI. Trimming left V 0 bases short and J 8 bases short, with 21 bases between. This CDR3 comprises 17 residues. This CDR3 reads CASSPPVSGGPFATQYF. The DNA of the CDR3 is TGTGCCAGCTCACCACCGGTGTCTGGAGGGCCATTTGCTACGCAGTATTTT.

This chain links TRBV2 with TRBJ2-3; 9 bases map to TRBD1. This CDR3 region has 14 residues. Germline loops: CDR1 SNHLY, CDR2 FYNNEI. Trimming cost V 7 bases and J 7 bases; bases outside gene matches: 9. This chain's CDR3 is CASTRDRVSNTQYF. The CDR3 DNA reads TGTGCCAGCACCCGGGACAGGGTTTCGAATACGCAGTATTTT.

Concerning this clone itself: The same CDR3 can be traced to other DNA sequences in this sample. The rearrangement links TRBV5-1 to TRBJ2-3; 10 bases line up with TRBD2. CDR1 and CDR2 from the germline V gene are SGHRS and YFSETQ. The CDR3 consists of 15 residues. The junction had 3 bases not matched to a gene; V was cut back by 4 bases and J by 1 base. The CDR3 region is CASSRTSGGTDTQYF. CDR3 nucleotide sequence: TGCGCCAGCAGCCGGACTAGCGGTGGCACAGATACGCAGTATTTT.

V and J are TRBV28 and TRBJ2-1, with 8 bases fitting TRBD2. The CDR3 is 16 amino acids. Trimming removed 6 bases from V and 0 bases from J; junction bases left unmatched: 7. Germline CDR1 is MDHEN and CDR2 is SYDVKM. CDR3 sequence: CASSTIAGSSYNEQFF. The CDR3 DNA is TGTGCCAGCAGCACCATAGCGGGGAGCTCCTACAATGAGCAGTTCTTC.

This sequence joins TRBV7-9 and TRBJ2-1; 12 bases match TRBD2. Germline loops: CDR1 SEHNR, CDR2 FQNEAQ (reference sequence). Trimming removed 5 bases from V and 9 bases from J; junction bases left unmatched: 11. The CDR3 totals 16 residues. The CDR3 reads CASSLLAGGISGEQFF. In nucleotides, the CDR3 is TGTGCCAGCAGCCTCCTAGCGGGAGGGATTAGCGGTGAGCAGTTCTTC.